Listed below are T cell receptor beta chains from one sample, sequenced in a study of T cell changes during pregnancy in multiple sclerosis. Assay: immunoSEQ multiplex PCR; the TCRdb copy retains only in-frame clones and omits some. The repertoire holds tens of thousands of clones, with approximately 90% as singletons. The sequences come from CD4+ T cells from peripheral blood mononuclear cells, collected before pregnancy. The receptors originated from a female donor with multiple sclerosis, enrolled in a pregnancy study. Each CDR3 is given with its conserved first and last residue. The order of the fields is clone size, D gene, J gene, V gene, CDR3 DNA, CDR3 protein. A D gene is named only where the DNA matches it firmly. Clone sizes are given selectively: once, few, many, or a class where the clone is expanded.

>-|-|TRBJ2-3|TRBV30
TGTGCCTGTTTAGCGGAGACGGGCACAGATACGCAGTATTTT
CACLAETGTDTQYF
>-|TRBD1|TRBJ1-4|TRBV5-4
TGTGCCAGCAGCTTGGGACAGGGGCATGAAAAACTGTTTTTT
CASSLGQGHEKLFF
>once|-|TRBJ2-2|TRBV7-2
TGTGCCAGCAGCCCAAGCGCCGGGGTGACCGGGGAGCTGTTTTTT
CASSPSAGVTGELFF
>-|-|TRBJ2-7|TRBV20-1
TGCAGTGCTATAACTTCCAACGAGCAGTACTTC
CSAITSNEQYF
>-|TRBD1|TRBJ1-1|TRBV14
TGTGCCAGCAGCCTTCGGACAGGGATGAACACTGAAGCTTTCTTT
CASSLRTGMNTEAFF
>-|TRBD1|TRBJ2-3|TRBV4-1
TGCGCCAGCAGCCAAGAGTCAGGGGGCATCACAGATACGCAGTATTTT
CASSQESGGITDTQYF
>-|TRBD1|TRBJ1-6|TRBV27
TGTGCCAGCAGACTAACTTGGGACAGGGTTGGTTCACCCCTCCACTTT
CASRLTWDRVGSPLHF
>-|TRBD2|TRBJ2-7|TRBV27
TGTGCCAGCAGTCCCCGGGTGAGGAGCGGGAGCTCCTACGAGCAGTACTTC
CASSPRVRSGSSYEQYF
>-|TRBD2|TRBJ2-3|TRBV7-9
TGTGCCAGCACCATACGGGAGGCCACAGATACGCAGTATTTT
CASTIREATDTQYF
>-|-|TRBJ2-2|TRBV30
TGTGCCTGGGGGGACTGGAACACCGGGGAGCTGTTTTTT
CAWGDWNTGELFF
>-|TRBD2|TRBJ2-2|TRBV9
TGTGCCAGCAGCGCGGGACTACAGAACACCGGGGAGCTGTTTTTT
CASSAGLQNTGELFF
>-|-|TRBJ2-7|TRBV19
TGTGCCAGTAGTACTACCCACCGGGTCTGGAAGGTCCTCTCCTACGAGCAGTACTTC
CASSTTHRVWKVLSYEQYF
>once|TRBD1|TRBJ1-6|TRBV6-5
TGTGCCACTCTAGGGACAGGGGCGTATAATTCACCCCTCCACTTT
CATLGTGAYNSPLHF
>few|-|TRBJ1-4|TRBV30
TGTGCCTGGACACGGAGCCGAAATGAAAAACTGTTTTTT
CAWTRSRNEKLFF
>-|-|TRBJ2-7|TRBV28
TGTGCCAGCACCGGTGGAGGCAAGGGTTCCTACGAGCAGTACTTC
CASTGGGKGSYEQYF
>-|TRBD2|TRBJ2-7|TRBV7-2
TGTGCCAGCAGCTCTAGCGGGAGGTCTTCCTACGAGCAGTACTTC
CASSSSGRSSYEQYF
>once|TRBD2|TRBJ2-2|TRBV5-4
TGTGCCAGCAGCTTGGGGGTCCGAGCGGGGGACACCGGGGAGCTGTTTTTT
CASSLGVRAGDTGELFF
>-|-|TRBJ2-3|TRBV5-6
TGTGCCAGCAGCACCCGTGGCTCCCTTAATACGCAGTATTTT
CASSTRGSLNTQYF
>-|-|TRBJ2-7|TRBV5-6
TGTGCCAGCTCCCTAGGGGTTCCCAGCGAGCAGTACTTC
CASSLGVPSEQYF
>-|-|TRBJ2-7|TRBV5-5
TGTGCCAGCAGACAGAGGGTCTCCTACGAGCAGTACTTC
CASRQRVSYEQYF
>-|TRBD1|TRBJ2-7|TRBV6-8
TGTGCCACCCGGGACAGGGACTACGAGCAGTACTTC
CATRDRDYEQYF
>-|TRBD2|TRBJ2-3|TRBV28
TGTGCCAGCGGGGGCGGCGGGAGGGCAGATACGCAGTATTTT
CASGGGGRADTQYF
>-|TRBD2|TRBJ2-3|TRBV7-9
TGTGCCAGCAGCCGCGTAGCGGGAGTAGGTACAGATACGCAGTATTTT
CASSRVAGVGTDTQYF
>-|-|TRBJ2-3|TRBV9
TGTGCCAGCAGCGTGGGGGGACCTATGCCAGATACGCAGTATTTT
CASSVGGPMPDTQYF
>-|-|TRBJ1-5|TRBV6-5
TGTGCCAGCAGTGAGAAATGGGGCATTCAGCCCCAGCATTTT
CASSEKWGIQPQHF
>-|-|TRBJ1-1|TRBV6-5
TGTGCCAGCACTCGGGGGACTGAAGCTTTCTTT
CASTRGTEAFF
>-|-|TRBJ2-5|TRBV7-2
TGTGCCAGCAGCTCGACAGGCTTGGGGGGGGAGACCCAGTACTTC
CASSSTGLGGETQYF
>once|-|TRBJ2-1|TRBV18
TGTGCCGGCTCGCAGCGCGATATGGAGCAGTTCTTC
CAGSQRDMEQFF
>-|TRBD2|TRBJ2-1|TRBV7-2
TGTGCCAGCAGCTTAGGGACTAGCGGGGGTTACAATGAGCAGTTCTTC
CASSLGTSGGYNEQFF
>few|-|TRBJ2-3|TRBV18
TGTGCCAGCTCACCTAGCGGAGTTGACACAGATACGCAGTATTTT
CASSPSGVDTDTQYF
>-|TRBD1|TRBJ1-2|TRBV7-2
TGTGCCAGCAGCGGACAGGGATACGGCTATGGCTACACCTTC
CASSGQGYGYGYTF
>-|-|TRBJ1-2|TRBV4-1
TGCGCCAGCAGCCAAGGGGGCACTGCCTATGGCTACACCTTC
CASSQGGTAYGYTF
>-|-|TRBJ2-3|TRBV4-3
TGCGCCAGCAGCCTCCGACAGGCCACAGATACGCAGTATTTT
CASSLRQATDTQYF
>once|-|TRBJ2-2|TRBV7-3
TGTGCCAGCAGCTCTCAGGGGCTAGGCACCGGGGAGCTGTTTTTT
CASSSQGLGTGELFF
>once|-|TRBJ2-7|TRBV7-8
TGTGCCAGCAGCCCAAAAGGGGGTGTCGAGCAGTACTTC
CASSPKGGVEQYF
>-|TRBD2|TRBJ2-3|TRBV30
TGTGCCTGGAGTGTCTCTAGCGGGATCGCAGATACGCAGTATTTT
CAWSVSSGIADTQYF
>-|-|TRBJ1-1|TRBV21-1
TGTGCCAGCATCCTGCATGAGGGTTTGAACACTGAAGCTTTCTTT
CASILHEGLNTEAFF
>-|TRBD1|TRBJ1-1|TRBV19
TGTGCCAGTAAGGCTAACAGGGGGCGCACTGAAGCTTTCTTT
CASKANRGRTEAFF
>-|-|TRBJ1-1|TRBV5-1
TGCGCCAGCAGCCGGGGGACGGCGAACACTGAAGCTTTCTTT
CASSRGTANTEAFF
>-|-|TRBJ1-4|TRBV6-6
TGTGCCAGCAGCATCCCGAGGGAGGGTGAAAAACTGTTTTTT
CASSIPREGEKLFF
>-|-|TRBJ2-2|TRBV5-1
TGCGCCAGCCGGTCGACTAACACGAACACCGGGGAGCTGTTTTTT
CASRSTNTNTGELFF
>-|-|TRBJ1-2|TRBV2
TGTGCCAGCAAGGCGACAGTTAACTATGGCTACACCTTC
CASKATVNYGYTF
>-|-|TRBJ1-5|TRBV6-1
TGTGCCAGCAGTGCAGGTAGCAATCAGCCCCAGCATTTT
CASSAGSNQPQHF
>few|-|TRBJ1-1|TRBV7-3
TGTGCCAGCAGCTGGGGACAGAACACTGAAGCTTTCTTT
CASSWGQNTEAFF
>-|TRBD2|TRBJ2-1|TRBV15
TGTGCCACCAGCAGAGTTAGGGGACTAGCGGTCAATGAGCAGTTCTTC
CATSRVRGLAVNEQFF
>-|-|TRBJ1-2|TRBV6-5
TGTGCCAGCAGTAAACCAGGGGTTGGCTACACCTTC
CASSKPGVGYTF
>-|-|TRBJ2-3|TRBV11-2
TGTGCCAGCAGCCGAGACAGAGGCACAGATACGCAGTATTTT
CASSRDRGTDTQYF
>-|TRBD1|TRBJ1-5|TRBV30
TGTGCCTGGACGACAGGGGGCGAGCAGCCCCAGCATTTT
CAWTTGGEQPQHF
>-|-|TRBJ2-7|TRBV4-1
TGCGCCAGCAGCCAAGTATCCGGGGTTTCCTACGAGCAGTACTTC
CASSQVSGVSYEQYF
>-|TRBD2|TRBJ2-3|TRBV27
TGTGCCAGCAGTTCCTGGACTAGCGGGGGGGCAGATACGCAGTATTTT
CASSSWTSGGADTQYF
>-|TRBD1|TRBJ2-7|TRBV5-5
TGTGCCAGCAGTCCCCGATTAGCGTCAGGGGGTTCCTACGAGCAGTACTTC
CASSPRLASGGSYEQYF
>-|-|TRBJ1-1|TRBV28
TGTGCCAGCAGTTTACCGGGGAATTTGAACACTGAAGCTTTCTTT
CASSLPGNLNTEAFF
>-|-|TRBJ1-2|TRBV21-1
TGTGCCAGCAGCAAAGGGGGAGTCGGCAGGACTAACTATGGCTACACCTTC
CASSKGGVGRTNYGYTF
>-|TRBD1|TRBJ1-5|TRBV5-6
TGTGCCAGCAGCCCGTACGGACAGGGATTACAGCCCCAGCATTTT
CASSPYGQGLQPQHF